The T cell receptor beta chain described here comes from a study of technical replicates of blood from several donors. Losses at the gene ends were 4 bases for V and 2 bases for J; bases not matched to a gene: 8. CDR1 LGHNA and CDR2 YNFKEQ come from the germline V gene. CDR3 length equals 16 residues. This clone was detected only once. The protocol was immunoSEQ multiplex PCR, while the TCRdb copy is restricted to in-frame clones and leaves out a portion. Of about 81,000 clones in the sample, roughly four fifths are singletons; the top ten hold around 3.9%. Sequences were obtained from PBMCs. The source of this sequence is a human donor in good health. Some clones in this sample may be carry-over from other donors' samples. The chain is built from TRBV4-2 and TRBJ1-3; 7 nucleotides align to TRBD1. CDR3 protein: CASSRSAGTAGNTIYF. Here the CDR3 DNA reads TGTGCCAGCAGCCGTTCAGCCGGGACAGCTGGAAACACCATATATTTT.